These 5 T cell receptor beta chains originate from one sample sequenced in a study of regulatory T cells in long-lasting Graves disease. As to time point: persistent/refractory GD, antithyroid drugs over 5 years with positive TRAb. Scientists built the TCR library using RNA that was extracted from PBMCs. To make TCR beta libraries, researchers used iRepertoire HTBI primers and Arm-PCR of CDR3 regions. TCRdb redid the calling of the multiplex PCR reads with MiXCR, one entry per CDR3 protein. The sample yields approximately 400,000 distinct CDR3 sequences, about 20% seen once. Specimen: peripheral blood mononuclear cells (PBMCs), collected when the disease was refractory, from a patient treated with antithyroid drugs. All receptors derive from a female donor with Graves disease.

The chain couples TRBV6-2 or TRBV6-3 to TRBJ2-2; TRBD1 matches at 8 bases. CDR1 and CDR2 from the germline V gene are MNHEY and SVGEGT. J lost 5 bases, V lost 0 bases, and 5 bases had no gene match. The CDR3 loop spans 16 amino acids. CDR3 sequence reads: CASSYSGTGLTGELFF. DNA for the CDR3: TGTGCCAGCAGTTACTCCGGGACAGGTCTAACCGGGGAGCTGTTTTTT.

This clonotype was counted ten times or more. The V and J genes are TRBV6-1 and TRBJ1-4; TRBD1 is a possible D gene (6 bases). CDR1 MNHNS and CDR2 SASEGT come from the germline V gene. CDR3 size: 14 residues. Trimming removed 2 bases from V and 8 bases from J, with 12 bases in between. CDR3 in DNA: TGTGCCAGCAGTGAATATCCGGGACAAGAAAAACTGTTTTTT. It specifies CASSEYPGQEKLFF.

J is TRBJ1-2 and V is TRBV20-1; a possible D gene is TRBD1 (5 bases). Between the trimmed V and J ends, which lost 0 bases and 0 bases, there was a span of 8 bases. Germline CDR1 and CDR2: DFQATT and SNEGSKA (reference sequence). The CDR3 has 14 residues. As DNA, the CDR3 is TGCAGTGCTAGAGAGACAGAGACTAACTATGGCTACACCTTC. This codes for CSARETETNYGYTF.

There are a few counts of this clonotype. The chain joins TRBV7-9 to TRBJ2-2; 8 bases map to TRBD1. The V gene end was trimmed by 6 bases and the J gene end by 0 bases; junction bases not matched to a gene: 3. The CDR3 contains 15 residues. Germline CDR1 SEHNR, CDR2 FQNEAQ (reference sequence). CDR3 loop: CASRLQGANTGELFF. DNA for the CDR3: TGTGCCAGCAGGCTACAGGGGGCGAACACCGGGGAGCTGTTTTTT. The full variable domain, in which reference TRBV7-9 and TRBJ2-2 provide the parts outside the CDR3, is DTGVSQNPRHKITKRGQNVTFRCDPISEHNRLYWYRQTLGQGPEFLTYFQNEAQLEKSRLLSDRFSAERPKGSFSTLEIQRTEQGDSAMYLCASRLQGANTGELFFGEGSRLTVL.

A few counts support this clonotype. The V and J genes are TRBV6-1 and TRBJ1-5, with D unresolved. V lost 3 bases to trimming and J lost 6 bases, with 3 bases between them. Per the germline V gene, CDR1 is MNHNS and CDR2 is SASEGT. The CDR3 consists of 11 residues. CDR3 sequence: CASSEAQPQHF. The CDR3, as DNA: TGTGCCAGCAGTGAGGCTCAGCCCCAGCATTTT.